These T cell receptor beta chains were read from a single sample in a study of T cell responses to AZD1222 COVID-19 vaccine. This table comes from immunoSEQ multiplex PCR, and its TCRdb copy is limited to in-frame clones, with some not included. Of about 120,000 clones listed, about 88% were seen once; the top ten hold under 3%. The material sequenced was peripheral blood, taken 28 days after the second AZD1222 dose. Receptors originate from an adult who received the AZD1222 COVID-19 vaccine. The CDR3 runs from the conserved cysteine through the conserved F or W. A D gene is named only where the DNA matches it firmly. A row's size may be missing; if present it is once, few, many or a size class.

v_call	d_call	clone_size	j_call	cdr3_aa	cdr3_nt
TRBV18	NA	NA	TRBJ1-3	CASSPSVSGNTIYF	TGTGCCAGCTCACCGTCGGTATCTGGAAACACCATATATTTT
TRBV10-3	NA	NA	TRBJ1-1	CAIRRENTEAFF	TGTGCCATCAGGAGAGAAAACACTGAAGCTTTCTTT
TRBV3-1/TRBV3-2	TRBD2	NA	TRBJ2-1	CASSQEGASGAREQFF	TGTGCCAGCAGCCAAGAAGGGGCTAGCGGGGCCCGTGAGCAGTTCTTC
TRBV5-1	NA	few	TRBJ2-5	CASSFGSQETQYF	TGCGCCAGCAGCTTTGGCAGCCAAGAGACCCAGTACTTC
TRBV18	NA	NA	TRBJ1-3	CASSPPWGYTIYF	TGTGCCAGCTCACCACCGTGGGGTTACACCATATATTTT
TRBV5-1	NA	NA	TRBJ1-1	CASSLDPASNTEAFF	TGCGCCAGCAGCTTGGACCCAGCCTCGAACACTGAAGCTTTCTTT
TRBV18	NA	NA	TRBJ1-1	CASSLAGGTEAFF	TGTGCCAGCTCACTTGCAGGAGGCACTGAAGCTTTCTTT
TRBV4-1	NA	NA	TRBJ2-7	CASSQEERSSYEQYF	TGCGCCAGCAGCCAAGAGGAGAGGAGCTCCTACGAGCAGTACTTC
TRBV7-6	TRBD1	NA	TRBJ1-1	CASSPMAGGNTEAFF	TGTGCCAGCAGCCCCATGGCAGGGGGTAACACTGAAGCTTTCTTT
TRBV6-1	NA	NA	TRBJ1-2	CASSEDVGVAVGYTF	TGTGCCAGCAGTGAAGATGTAGGGGTGGCAGTCGGCTACACCTTC
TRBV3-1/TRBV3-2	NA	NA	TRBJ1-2	CASSQTPSNYGYTF	TGTGCCAGCAGCCAAACCCCAAGCAACTATGGCTACACCTTC
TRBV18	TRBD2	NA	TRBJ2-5	CASSQRTSGFQETQYF	TGTGCCAGCTCCCAAAGGACTAGCGGGTTTCAAGAGACCCAGTACTTC
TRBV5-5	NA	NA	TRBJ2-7	CASSLGLHTYEQYF	TGTGCCAGCAGCTTGGGCCTTCACACCTACGAGCAGTACTTC
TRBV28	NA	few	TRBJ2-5	CASSQLGGRETQYF	TGTGCCAGCAGCCAACTGGGGGGCCGAGAGACCCAGTACTTC
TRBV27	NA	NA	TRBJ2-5	CASSWGQGPRETQYF	TGTGCCAGCAGTTGGGGGCAGGGTCCCAGGGAGACCCAGTACTTC
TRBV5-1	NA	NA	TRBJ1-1	CASSPALSGPTEAFF	TGCGCCAGCAGCCCCGCCCTCTCAGGGCCCACTGAAGCTTTCTTT
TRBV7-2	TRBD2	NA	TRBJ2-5	CASSLNSGGVTETQYF	TGTGCCAGCAGCTTAAATAGCGGGGGAGTCACAGAGACCCAGTACTTC
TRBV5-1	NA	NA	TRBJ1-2	CASSLGGRKGYTF	TGCGCCAGCAGCTTGGGGGGGCGCAAGGGCTACACCTTC
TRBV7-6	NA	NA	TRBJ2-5	CASSFQTTGVETQYF	TGTGCCAGCAGCTTTCAAACCACGGGGGTCGAGACCCAGTACTTC
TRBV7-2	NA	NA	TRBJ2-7	CASSNSQVVYEQYF	TGTGCCAGCAGCAACTCACAGGTCGTCTACGAGCAGTACTTC
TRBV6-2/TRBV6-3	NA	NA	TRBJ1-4	CASSPPTVLGGTNEKLFF	TGTGCCAGCAGTCCCCCGACGGTACTCGGGGGTACTAATGAAAAACTGTTTTTT
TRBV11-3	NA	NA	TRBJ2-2	CASSLGDGDTGELFF	TGTGCCAGCAGCTTAGGGGACGGAGACACCGGGGAGCTGTTTTTT
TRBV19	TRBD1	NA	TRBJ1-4	CASSRQGGGKEKLFF	TGTGCCAGTAGTAGACAGGGAGGAGGGAAAGAAAAACTGTTTTTT
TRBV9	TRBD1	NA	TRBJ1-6	CASSTLPRQGASPLHF	TGTGCCAGCAGCACACTACCTAGACAGGGGGCTTCACCCCTCCACTTT
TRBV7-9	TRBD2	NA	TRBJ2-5	CASSIKAGGGKQETQYF	TGTGCCAGCAGCATCAAGGCTGGCGGGGGGAAACAAGAGACCCAGTACTTC
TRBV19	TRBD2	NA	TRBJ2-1	CASDGGGWGYNEQFF	TGTGCCAGTGACGGCGGGGGGTGGGGATACAATGAGCAGTTCTTC
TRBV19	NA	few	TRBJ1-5	CASSKGPGNDQPQHF	TGTGCCAGTAGCAAAGGGCCAGGGAATGATCAGCCCCAGCATTTT
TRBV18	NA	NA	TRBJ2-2	CASSPPSRNWELFF	TGTGCCAGCTCACCCCCCTCTAGGAACTGGGAGCTGTTTTTT
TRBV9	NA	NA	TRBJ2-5	CASSVSRGETQYF	TGTGCCAGCAGCGTATCAAGGGGGGAGACCCAGTACTTC
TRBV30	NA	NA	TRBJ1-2	CAWSDTPGYTF	TGTGCCTGGAGCGATACCCCAGGCTACACCTTC
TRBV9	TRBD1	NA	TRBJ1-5	CASSRQGNSNQPQHF	TGTGCCAGCAGCAGACAGGGAAATAGCAATCAGCCCCAGCATTTT
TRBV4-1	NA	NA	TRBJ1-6	CASSHPQADSSYNSPLHF	TGCGCCAGCAGCCATCCCCAGGCAGACAGCTCCTATAATTCACCCCTCCACTTT
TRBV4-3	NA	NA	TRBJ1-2	CASSYTTFPNYGYTF	TGCGCCAGCAGCTATACTACTTTTCCTAACTATGGCTACACCTTC
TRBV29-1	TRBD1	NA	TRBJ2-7	CSAHRDSEQYF	TGCAGCGCTCACAGGGACAGCGAGCAGTACTTC
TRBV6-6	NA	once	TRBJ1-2	CASSPSFGTNTFYGYTF	TGTGCCAGCAGTCCAAGCTTTGGGACAAACACCTTCTATGGCTACACCTTC
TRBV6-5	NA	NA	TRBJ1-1	CASSASRNTEAFF	TGTGCCAGCTCCGCAAGCAGGAACACTGAAGCTTTCTTT
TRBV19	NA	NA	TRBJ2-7	CASSPARGTLYEQYF	TGTGCCAGTAGCCCTGCCCGGGGTACGCTCTACGAGCAGTACTTC
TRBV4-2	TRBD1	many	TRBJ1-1	CASSTSTGMNTEAFF	TGTGCCAGCAGCACCTCGACAGGGATGAACACTGAAGCTTTCTTT
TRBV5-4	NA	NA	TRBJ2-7	CASSLDSGKFEQYF	TGTGCCAGCAGCTTGGACAGCGGTAAATTCGAGCAGTACTTC
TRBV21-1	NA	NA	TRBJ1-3	CASSRRSSMGVGNTIYF	TGTGCCAGCAGCAGACGTAGTTCTATGGGGGTGGGAAACACCATATATTTT
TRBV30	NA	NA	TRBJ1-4	CAWGDGWGEKLFF	TGTGCCTGGGGCGATGGGTGGGGTGAAAAACTGTTTTTT
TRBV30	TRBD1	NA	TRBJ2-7	CAWSVHRGRLEQYF	TGTGCCTGGAGTGTACACAGGGGACGCCTCGAGCAGTACTTC
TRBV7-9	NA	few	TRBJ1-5	CASSSQAAHQPQHF	TGTGCCAGCAGCTCCCAAGCAGCCCATCAGCCCCAGCATTTT